The 21 T cell receptor beta chains below all came from one sample that was sequenced in a study of OX40 agonist ivuxolimab in advanced cancers. The repertoire was sequenced with immunoSEQ multiplex PCR; TCRdb's copy has only in-frame clones and lacks some. In the table there are fewer than 85,000 clones, 70% to 90% of which are singletons. The material sequenced was CD4+ or CD8+ T cells sorted from blood, taken in a trial of the OX40 agonist ivuxolimab. The receptors originated from an adult with an advanced solid tumor such as melanoma, head and neck, liver or kidney cancer.

The chain employs TRBV9 and TRBJ2-2, with D unresolved. The V gene's germline CDR1 is SGDLS and CDR2 YYNGEE. The length of the CDR3 is 11 residues. V lost 4 bases, J lost 7 bases, and 5 bases lay in between. The CDR3 protein is CASSQFGELFF. In nucleotides, the CDR3 is TGTGCCAGCAGCCAATTCGGGGAGCTGTTTTTT.

This clone was observed a handful of times. V gene TRBV19 combines with J gene TRBJ2-1; D remains ambiguous. The V end was cut by 3 bases, the J end by 8 bases, with 5 bases between. CDR1 is LNHDA, CDR2 SQIVND, per germline (reference sequence). The CDR3 loop spans 11 amino acids. As DNA, the CDR3 is TGTGCCAGTAGTATTTCCCATGAGCAGTTCTTC. Its protein product is CASSISHEQFF.

This clone was counted a single time. The V gene is TRBV7-9, the J gene TRBJ2-6, with no clear D. Germline assignment: CDR1 SEHNR and CDR2 FQNEAQ (reference sequence). Trimming left V 6 bases short and J 3 bases short, with 9 bases between. The CDR3 loop spans 14 amino acids. The CDR3 here is CASSGLLGANVLTF. The CDR3 coding sequence is TGTGCCAGCAGTGGCCTACTTGGGGCCAACGTCCTGACTTTC.

The chain joins TRBV7-9 to TRBJ2-1, with D unresolved. Trimming cost V 5 bases and J 4 bases, with 6 bases left between them. CDR1 and CDR2 from the germline V gene are SEHNR and FQNEAQ (reference sequence). This CDR3 spans 12 amino acids. Here the CDR3 DNA reads TGTGCCAGCAGCCCTAGTTACAATGAGCAGTTCTTC. It codes for CASSPSYNEQFF.

This clone was detected only once. J is TRBJ2-7 and V is TRBV15, with 9 nucleotides matching TRBD1. This CDR3 has 15 amino acids. Germline trimming cut 3 bases from V and 6 bases from J; bases unmatched to any gene: 9. CDR1 and CDR2 (germline): LNHNV, YYDKDF (reference sequence). The DNA for the CDR3 is TGTGCCACCAGCAGCTACGGACAGGGGATCGGCGAGCAGTACTTC. Its protein is CATSSYGQGIGEQYF.

The chain joins TRBV7-9 to TRBJ2-7; a possible D gene is TRBD1 (7 bases). The CDR3 runs 17 residues. The V end was cut by 5 bases, the J end by 0 bases, with 20 bases between. CDR1 and CDR2 (germline): SEHNR, FQNEAQ (reference sequence). CDR3 protein: CASSPVVQGTYSYEQYF. In DNA form, the CDR3 reads TGTGCCAGCAGCCCCGTCGTACAGGGGACTTACTCCTACGAGCAGTACTTC.

The V call is TRBV9, the J call TRBJ2-3; D is possibly TRBD2 (6 bases). The germline V gene encodes CDR1 SGDLS and CDR2 YYNGEE. V was shortened by 0 bases and J by 5 bases, with 10 bases between the two germline ends. The CDR3 contains 14 residues. The CDR3 loop is CASSVAGSGDTQYF. CDR3 nucleotide sequence: TGTGCCAGCAGCGTAGCCGGGAGTGGAGATACGCAGTATTTT. Variable domain in full (rest from reference TRBV9 and TRBJ2-3): DSGVTQTPKHLITATGQRVTLRCSPRSGDLSVYWYQQSLDQGLQFLIQYYNGEERAKGNILERFSAQQFPDLHSELNLSSLELGDSALYFCASSVAGSGDTQYFGPGTRLTVL.

This clone qualifies as medium-sized. This chain connects TRBV6-1 to TRBJ1-1; no definite D call. Germline CDR1 reads MNHNS; CDR2 reads SASEGT. V dropped 8 bases and J dropped 11 bases, with 18 bases sitting between them. This CDR3 has 12 amino acids. Written as DNA, the CDR3 is TGTGCCAGCGAACTGAGCGGGTTGTCGGCTTTCTTT. As protein: CASELSGLSAFF.

The V and J genes are TRBV5-6 and TRBJ2-2, with D tentatively TRBD2 (6 bases). Trimming removed 4 bases from V and 2 bases from J, with 15 bases in between. There are 16 residues in the CDR3. CDR1 SGHDT and CDR2 YYEEEE come from the germline V gene. This CDR3 reads CASSHWWDLNTGELFF. The CDR3, as DNA: TGTGCCAGCAGCCATTGGTGGGACTTAAACACCGGGGAGCTGTTTTTT.

This sequence joins TRBV10-2 and TRBJ2-7; no clear D. The CDR3 is 12 residues long. Germline V lookup: CDR1 WSHSY, CDR2 SAAADI. V was shortened by 3 bases and J by 7 bases, with 10 bases between the two germline ends. The CDR3 sequence is CASSDRAWEQYF. CDR3 sequence (DNA): TGCGCCAGCAGTGATCGAGCGTGGGAGCAGTACTTC.

J is TRBJ2-6 and V is TRBV29-1; no definite D call. V gave up 1 base and J gave up 0 bases, with 10 bases separating them. Germline assignment: CDR1 SQVTM and CDR2 ANQGSEA. The CDR3 loop spans 16 amino acids. CDR3 sequence reads: CSVEGVSHSGANVLTF. Written as DNA, the CDR3 is TGCAGCGTTGAAGGCGTCAGCCACTCTGGGGCCAACGTCCTGACTTTC.

This chain joins TRBV2 and TRBJ2-1; D remains ambiguous. The CDR3 covers 10 residues. The V end was cut by 8 bases, the J end by 4 bases, with 3 bases between. CDR1 and CDR2 from the germline V gene are SNHLY and FYNNEI. CDR3: CASRYNEQFF. In DNA, the CDR3 is TGTGCCAGCCGATACAATGAGCAGTTCTTC.

The rearrangement uses TRBV19 and TRBJ1-3, with TRBD1 matching 7 bases. CDR3 length: 16 amino acids. CDR1 and CDR2 (germline): LNHDA, SQIVND (reference sequence). V lost 3 bases to trimming and J lost 0 bases; unmatched junction nucleotides: 5. This CDR3 reads CASSIDRASSGNTIYF. DNA of the CDR3: TGTGCCAGTAGTATCGACAGGGCGAGCTCTGGAAACACCATATATTTT.

V usage is TRBV29-1 and J usage is TRBJ2-1, with 10 bases aligning to TRBD2. Per the germline V gene, CDR1 is SQVTM and CDR2 is ANQGSEA. This CDR3 spans 14 amino acids. V was pared by 4 bases and J by 10 bases, with 10 bases of the junction left unmatched. DNA for the CDR3: TGCAGCGTTGCCCCGGGACTAGCGAGTATCGAGCAGTTCTTC. Amino acid sequence: CSVAPGLASIEQFF.

The chain recombines TRBV7-2 with TRBJ1-2, with a weak D call TRBD1 (5 bases). Germline CDR1 SGHTA, CDR2 FQGNSA. CDR3 length: 15 amino acids. The V gene lost 4 bases and the J gene lost 6 bases, with 18 bases spanning the gap. The CDR3 reads CASSSITQAGNGYTF. CDR3 DNA sequence: TGTGCCAGCAGCTCAATAACACAGGCGGGGAATGGCTACACCTTC.

The CDR3 loop reads CASSYLGLNTEAFF. CDR3 DNA sequence: TGTGCCAGCAGTTACCTGGGGTTGAACACTGAAGCTTTCTTT. This chain connects TRBV6-5 to TRBJ1-1, with D unclear. Trimming pared 2 bases from V and 0 bases from J, leaving 7 bases between. CDR1 and CDR2 (germline): MNHEY, SVGAGI. The CDR3 has 14 amino acids.

The gene calls are TRBV19 and TRBJ2-1; 10 bases align to TRBD1. Trimming at V came to 1 base and at J to 9 bases, leaving 6 bases not matched to a gene. This CDR3 is built from 15 residues. The germline gives CDR1 LNHDA, CDR2 SQIVND (reference sequence). The CDR3 nucleotides are TGTGCCAGTAGTATAGGGGACAGGGGATTAGTTGAGCAGTTCTTC. Protein sequence: CASSIGDRGLVEQFF.

V and J are TRBV19 and TRBJ2-3; possibly TRBD1 for D (5 bases). This CDR3 has 16 amino acids. Germline V lookup: CDR1 LNHDA, CDR2 SQIVND (reference sequence). The V end lost 6 bases, the J end lost 0 bases, and 16 bases lay between the germline ends. The CDR3, as DNA: TGTGCCAGTAGGCTACAGGTATCTCCTAGCACAGATACGCAGTATTTT. Amino acid sequence: CASRLQVSPSTDTQYF.

The chain links TRBV9 to TRBJ2-7; D is possibly TRBD1 (6 bases). The CDR3 consists of 13 residues. The germline CDR1 and CDR2 sequences are SGDLS and YYNGEE. Trimming removed 3 bases at V and 5 bases at J, with 12 bases between. The DNA of the CDR3 is TGTGCCAGCAGCGGAGGTTACAGGGACGAGCAGTACTTC. This codes for CASSGGYRDEQYF.

The chain uses TRBV19 and TRBJ2-2, with D unresolved. CDR1 is LNHDA, CDR2 SQIVND, per germline (reference sequence). The CDR3 loop spans 11 amino acids. Trimming took off 3 bases at V and 7 bases at J, with 3 bases between the two ends. CDR3 DNA: TGTGCCAGTAGTATGGGCGGGGAGCTGTTTTTT. It yields the protein CASSMGGELFF.

The CDR3 DNA sequence: TGTGCCAGCAGCTCAACCTTCGAGCAGTACTTC. Translated, it gives CASSSTFEQYF. This rearrangement joins TRBV11-2 to TRBJ2-7; D gene unclear. The V end lost 4 bases, the J end lost 6 bases, and 7 bases lay between the germline ends. The germline V gene has CDR1 SGHAT and CDR2 FQNNGV. This CDR3 has 11 residues.